One sample yielded the 8 T cell receptor beta chains listed below, sequenced in a study of blood T cell repertoires in COVID-19. TCRdb's copy holds only in-frame clones and misses some; the assay was immunoSEQ multiplex PCR. The table lists a few hundred thousand clones, about 90% of them singletons. What was sequenced was peripheral blood. These receptors were obtained from a woman in her sixties or seventies with COVID-19, enrolled during active disease.

CDR3 sequence (DNA): TGTGCCAGTCAGAGGTTAGACGGGGCGGGAGGCTACACCTTC. This gives the protein CASQRLDGAGGYTF. The chain recombines TRBV21-1 with TRBJ1-2. TRBV21-1 is a pseudogene locus. This CDR3 is built from 14 residues.

This clone was observed once. The chain links TRBV4-1 to TRBJ2-7; TRBD2 might be the D (6 bases). The germline V gene encodes CDR1 MGHRA and CDR2 YSYEKL. The CDR3 consists of 15 residues. Trimming stripped 3 bases from V and 3 bases from J, with 15 bases between. The CDR3 bases are TGCGCCAGCAGCCACCCGGGAGCTGCTCTCTACGAGCAGTACTTC. This gives the protein CASSHPGAALYEQYF.

V is TRBV9 and J is TRBJ1-6, with a tentative D call TRBD1 (5 bases). Deletions cut 6 bases from V and 4 bases from J, with 8 bases between. The germline V gene has CDR1 SGDLS and CDR2 YYNGEE. The CDR3 loop spans 13 amino acids. This CDR3 is CASTDSYNSPLHF. CDR3 DNA sequence: TGTGCCAGCACCGACAGTTATAATTCACCCCTCCACTTT. Full variable domain (missing parts from reference TRBV9 and TRBJ1-6): DSGVTQTPKHLITATGQRVTLRCSPRSGDLSVYWYQQSLDQGLQFLIQYYNGEERAKGNILERFSAQQFPDLHSELNLSSLELGDSALYFCASTDSYNSPLHFGNGTRLTVT.

The gene calls are TRBV2 and TRBJ2-7, with TRBD2 as a possible D gene (6 bases). V gave up 6 bases and J gave up 7 bases, with 19 bases separating them. The CDR3 loop spans 14 amino acids. CDR1 SNHLY and CDR2 FYNNEI come from the germline V gene. The CDR3 DNA is TGTGCCAGCAGGACCGGGACTTCCCCTGGGGAGCAGTACTTC. Translating gives CASRTGTSPGEQYF.

This rearrangement joins TRBV2 to TRBJ2-1, with D possibly matching TRBD2 (6 bases). CDR3 length equals 17 residues. The germline V gene has CDR1 SNHLY and CDR2 FYNNEI. V gave up 6 bases and J gave up 2 bases, with 20 bases separating them. CDR3 sequence: CASSKLGSGSTYNEQFF. CDR3 sequence (DNA): TGTGCCAGCAGCAAACTCGGTAGCGGTTCAACCTACAATGAGCAGTTCTTC. Looking up the rest from reference TRBV2 and TRBJ2-1 gives the full variable domain: EPEVTQTPSHQVTQMGQEVILRCVPISNHLYFYWYRQILGQKVEFLVSFYNNEISEKSEIFDDQFSVERPDGSNFTLKIRSTKLEDSAMYFCASSKLGSGSTYNEQFFGPGTRLTVL.

The chain has TRBV5-6 and TRBJ1-2, with D possibly matching TRBD1 (5 bases). V was trimmed by 0 bases and J by 8 bases, leaving 14 bases between them. Germline assignment: CDR1 SGHDT and CDR2 YYEEEE. This CDR3 is built from 14 residues. CDR3 in amino acids: CASSLGNGGSGYTF. The CDR3 nucleotides read TGTGCCAGCAGCTTGGGAAACGGGGGTTCGGGCTACACCTTC.

J is TRBJ1-1 and V is TRBV6-6, with no clear D. The CDR3 consists of 15 residues. The V end lost 2 bases, the J end lost 6 bases, and 16 bases lay between the germline ends. The V gene's germline CDR1 is MNHNY and CDR2 SVGAGI (reference sequence). The chain's CDR3 is CASSYTPVEWSEAFF. In DNA, the CDR3 is TGTGCCAGCAGTTACACCCCCGTCGAGTGGTCTGAAGCTTTCTTT.

The rearrangement uses TRBV20-1 and TRBJ1-3, with D possibly matching TRBD1 (5 bases). The ends were cut back, 3 bases at V and 1 base at J, with 13 bases in the middle. The germline CDR1 and CDR2 sequences are DFQATT and SNEGSKA (reference sequence). The CDR3 contains 15 residues. The CDR3 DNA reads TGCAGTGCTAGTCTGGCCCAGGGATCTGGAAACACCATATATTTT. Translated, it gives CSASLAQGSGNTIYF.